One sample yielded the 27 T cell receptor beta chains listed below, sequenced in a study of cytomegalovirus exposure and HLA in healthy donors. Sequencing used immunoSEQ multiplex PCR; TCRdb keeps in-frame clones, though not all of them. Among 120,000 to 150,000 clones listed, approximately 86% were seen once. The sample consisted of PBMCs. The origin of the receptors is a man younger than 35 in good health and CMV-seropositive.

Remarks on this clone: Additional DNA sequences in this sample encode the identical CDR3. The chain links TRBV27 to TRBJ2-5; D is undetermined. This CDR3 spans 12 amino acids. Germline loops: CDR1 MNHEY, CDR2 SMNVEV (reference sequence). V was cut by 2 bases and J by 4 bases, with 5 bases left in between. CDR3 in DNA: TGTGCCAGCAGTTTAAGAGGAGAGACCCAGTACTTC. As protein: CASSLRGETQYF.

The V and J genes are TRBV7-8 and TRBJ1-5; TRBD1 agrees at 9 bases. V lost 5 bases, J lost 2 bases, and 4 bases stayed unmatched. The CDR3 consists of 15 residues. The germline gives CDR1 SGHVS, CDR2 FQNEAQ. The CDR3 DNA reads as TGTGCCAGCAGCCCGGGACAGGGCGGCAATCAGCCCCAGCATTTT. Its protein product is CASSPGQGGNQPQHF.

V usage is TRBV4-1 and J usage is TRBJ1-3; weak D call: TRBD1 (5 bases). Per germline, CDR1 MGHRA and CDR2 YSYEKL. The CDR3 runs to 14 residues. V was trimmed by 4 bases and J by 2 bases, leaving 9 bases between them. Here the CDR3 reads CASSLWGAGNTIYF. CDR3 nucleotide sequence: TGCGCCAGCAGCCTCTGGGGGGCTGGAAACACCATATATTTT.

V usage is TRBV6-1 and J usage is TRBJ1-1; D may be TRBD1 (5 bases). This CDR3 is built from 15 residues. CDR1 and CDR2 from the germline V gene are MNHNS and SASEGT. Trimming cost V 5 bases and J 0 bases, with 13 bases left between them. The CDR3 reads CASSPQTDMNTEAFF. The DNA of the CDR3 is TGTGCCAGCAGTCCCCAGACAGATATGAACACTGAAGCTTTCTTT.

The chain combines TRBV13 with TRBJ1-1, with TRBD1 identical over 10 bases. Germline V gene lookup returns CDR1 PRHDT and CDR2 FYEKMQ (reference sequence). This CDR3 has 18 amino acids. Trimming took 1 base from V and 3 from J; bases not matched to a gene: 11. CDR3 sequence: CASSLADRGRLRHTEAFF. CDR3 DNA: TGTGCCAGCAGCTTAGCCGACAGGGGGCGACTACGACACACTGAAGCTTTCTTT.

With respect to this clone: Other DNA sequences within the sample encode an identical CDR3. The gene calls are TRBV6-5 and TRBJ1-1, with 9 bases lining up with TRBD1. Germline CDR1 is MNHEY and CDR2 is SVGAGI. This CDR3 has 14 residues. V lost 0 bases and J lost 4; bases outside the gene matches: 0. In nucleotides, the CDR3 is TGTGCCAGCAGTTACTCGACAGGGGGCACTGAAGCTTTCTTT. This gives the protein CASSYSTGGTEAFF.

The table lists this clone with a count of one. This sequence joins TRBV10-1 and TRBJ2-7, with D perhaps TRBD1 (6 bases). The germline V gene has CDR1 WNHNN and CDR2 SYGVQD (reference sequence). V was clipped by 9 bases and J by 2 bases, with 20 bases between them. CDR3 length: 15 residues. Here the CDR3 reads CASPILGTQPYEQYF. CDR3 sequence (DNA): TGCGCCAGTCCCATATTGGGGACACAACCCTACGAGCAGTACTTC.

The CDR3 bases are TGTGCCAGCAGAGAGCGGGGGGCAATATACAATGAGCAGTTCTTC. This codes for CASRERGAIYNEQFF. The chain joins TRBV6-6 to TRBJ2-1; TRBD2 matches at 9 bases. CDR1 is MNHNY, CDR2 SVGAGI, per germline (reference sequence). Germline trimming cut 6 bases from V and 4 bases from J; bases unmatched to any gene: 7. The length of the CDR3 is 15 residues.

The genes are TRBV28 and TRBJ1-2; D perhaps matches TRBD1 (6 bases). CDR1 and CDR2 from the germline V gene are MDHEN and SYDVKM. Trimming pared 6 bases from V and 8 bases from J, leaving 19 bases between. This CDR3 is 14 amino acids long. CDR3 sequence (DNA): TGTGCCAGCAGGGTAACAACAGGGTTTCGGGGCTACACCTTC. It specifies CASRVTTGFRGYTF.

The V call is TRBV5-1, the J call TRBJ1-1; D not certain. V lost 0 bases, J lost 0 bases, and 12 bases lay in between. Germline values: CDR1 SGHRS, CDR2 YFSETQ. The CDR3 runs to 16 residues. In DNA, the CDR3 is TGCGCCAGCAGCTTGGTAGCGCGGGCCTTGAACACTGAAGCTTTCTTT. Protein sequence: CASSLVARALNTEAFF.

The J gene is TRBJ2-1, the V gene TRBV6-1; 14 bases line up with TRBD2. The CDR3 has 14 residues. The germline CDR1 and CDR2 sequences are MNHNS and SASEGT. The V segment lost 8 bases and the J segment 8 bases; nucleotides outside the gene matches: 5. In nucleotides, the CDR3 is TGTGCCAGCCGACTAGCGGGAGGGCCGGATGAGCAGTTCTTC. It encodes CASRLAGGPDEQFF.

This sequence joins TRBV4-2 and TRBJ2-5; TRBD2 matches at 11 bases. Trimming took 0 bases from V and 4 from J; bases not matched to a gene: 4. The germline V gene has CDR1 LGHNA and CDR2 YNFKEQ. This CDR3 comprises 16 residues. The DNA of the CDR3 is TGTGCCAGCAGCCAAGATGGGGGACTAGCGGCAGAGACCCAGTACTTC. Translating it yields CASSQDGGLAAETQYF.

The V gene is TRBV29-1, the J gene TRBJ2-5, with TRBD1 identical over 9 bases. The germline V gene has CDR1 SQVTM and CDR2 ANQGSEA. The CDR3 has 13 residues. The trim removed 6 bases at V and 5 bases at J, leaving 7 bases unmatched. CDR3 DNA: TGCAGCGTGATAGAGACAGGGGGTGAGACCCAGTACTTC. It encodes CSVIETGGETQYF.

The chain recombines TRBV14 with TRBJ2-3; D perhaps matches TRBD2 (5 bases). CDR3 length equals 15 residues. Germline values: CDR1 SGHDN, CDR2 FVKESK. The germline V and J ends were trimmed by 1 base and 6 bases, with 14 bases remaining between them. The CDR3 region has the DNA TGTGCCAGCAGCCAAGTAGGCCTGGGAGCCGATACGCAGTATTTT. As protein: CASSQVGLGADTQYF. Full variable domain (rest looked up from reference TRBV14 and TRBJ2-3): EAGVTQFPSHSVIEKGQTVTLRCDPISGHDNLYWYRRVMGKEIKFLLHFVKESKQDESGMPNNRFLAERTGGTYSTLKVQPAELEDSGVYFCASSQVGLGADTQYFGPGTRLTVL.

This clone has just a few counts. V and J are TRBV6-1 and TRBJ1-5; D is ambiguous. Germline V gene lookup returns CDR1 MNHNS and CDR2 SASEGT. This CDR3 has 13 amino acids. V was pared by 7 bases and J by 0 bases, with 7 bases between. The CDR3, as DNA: TGTGCCAGCACCGAGAATAGCAATCAGCCCCAGCATTTT. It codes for CASTENSNQPQHF.

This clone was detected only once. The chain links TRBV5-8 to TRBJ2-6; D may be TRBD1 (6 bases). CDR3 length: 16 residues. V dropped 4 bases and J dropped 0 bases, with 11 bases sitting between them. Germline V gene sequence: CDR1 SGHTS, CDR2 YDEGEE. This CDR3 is CASSNGQFSGANVLTF. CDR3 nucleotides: TGTGCCAGCAGCAACGGACAGTTCTCTGGGGCCAACGTCCTGACTTTC.

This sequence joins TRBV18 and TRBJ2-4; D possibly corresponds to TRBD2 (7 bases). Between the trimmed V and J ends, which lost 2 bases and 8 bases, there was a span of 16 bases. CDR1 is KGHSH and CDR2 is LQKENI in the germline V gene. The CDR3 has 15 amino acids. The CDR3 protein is CASSPGGEAGYIQYF. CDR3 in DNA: TGTGCCAGCTCACCAGGGGGCGAAGCGGGATACATTCAGTACTTC. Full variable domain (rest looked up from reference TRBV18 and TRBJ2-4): NAGVMQNPRHLVRRRGQEARLRCSPMKGHSHVYWYRQLPEEGLKFMVYLQKENIIDESGMPKERFSAEFPKEGPSILRIQQVVRGDSAAYFCASSPGGEAGYIQYFGAGTRLSVL.

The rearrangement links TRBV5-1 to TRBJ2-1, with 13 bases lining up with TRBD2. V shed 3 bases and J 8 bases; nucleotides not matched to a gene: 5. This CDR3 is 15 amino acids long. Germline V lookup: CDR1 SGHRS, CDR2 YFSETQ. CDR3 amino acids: CASSSGTSGAHEQFF. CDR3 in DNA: TGCGCCAGCAGCTCAGGGACTAGCGGGGCCCATGAGCAGTTCTTC.

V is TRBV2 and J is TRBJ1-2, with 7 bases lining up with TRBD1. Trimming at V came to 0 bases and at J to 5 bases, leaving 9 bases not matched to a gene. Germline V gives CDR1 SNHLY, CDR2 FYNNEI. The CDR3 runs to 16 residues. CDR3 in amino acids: CASSEALRTGAYGYTF. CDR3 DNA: TGTGCCAGCAGTGAAGCGCTTCGGACAGGAGCTTATGGCTACACCTTC.

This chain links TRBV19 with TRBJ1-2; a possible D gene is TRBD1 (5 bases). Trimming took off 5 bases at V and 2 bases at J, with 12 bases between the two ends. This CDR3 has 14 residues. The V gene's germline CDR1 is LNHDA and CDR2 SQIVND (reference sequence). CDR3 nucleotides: TGTGCCAGTAGTTCCCCGGACACCAACTATGGCTACACCTTC. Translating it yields CASSSPDTNYGYTF.

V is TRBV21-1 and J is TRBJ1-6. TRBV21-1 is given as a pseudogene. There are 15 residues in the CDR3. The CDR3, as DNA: TGTGCCAGCAGTTCCTCGAAGGCCCCGGGGTCACCCCTCCACTTT. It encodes CASSSSKAPGSPLHF.

This chain's CDR3 is CASTHGGSNEKLFF. The CDR3 DNA is TGTGCCAGCACCCATGGAGGATCTAATGAAAAACTGTTTTTT. The V gene is TRBV28, the J gene TRBJ1-4; D is unclear. Trimming removed 7 bases from V and 3 bases from J, with 12 bases in between. The CDR3 consists of 14 residues. The germline gives CDR1 MDHEN, CDR2 SYDVKM.

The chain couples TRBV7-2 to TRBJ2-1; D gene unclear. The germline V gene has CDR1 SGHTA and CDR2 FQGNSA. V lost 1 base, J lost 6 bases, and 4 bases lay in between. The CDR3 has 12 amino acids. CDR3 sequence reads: CASSLDINEQFF. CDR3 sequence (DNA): TGTGCCAGCAGCTTAGACATCAATGAGCAGTTCTTC.

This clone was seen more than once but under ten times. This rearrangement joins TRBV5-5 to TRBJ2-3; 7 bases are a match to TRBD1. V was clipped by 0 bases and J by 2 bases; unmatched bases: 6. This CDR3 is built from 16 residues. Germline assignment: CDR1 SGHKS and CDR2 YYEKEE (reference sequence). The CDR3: CASSLASQGITDTQYF. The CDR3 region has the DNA TGTGCCAGCAGCTTGGCCTCACAGGGGATCACAGATACGCAGTATTTT.

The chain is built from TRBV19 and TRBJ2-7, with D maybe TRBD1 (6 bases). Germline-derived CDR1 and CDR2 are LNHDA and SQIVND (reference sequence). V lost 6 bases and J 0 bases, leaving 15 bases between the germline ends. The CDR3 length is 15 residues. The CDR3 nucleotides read TGTGCCAGTAGAGGGCAGGTAGGGGGCTCCTACGAGCAGTACTTC. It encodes CASRGQVGGSYEQYF.

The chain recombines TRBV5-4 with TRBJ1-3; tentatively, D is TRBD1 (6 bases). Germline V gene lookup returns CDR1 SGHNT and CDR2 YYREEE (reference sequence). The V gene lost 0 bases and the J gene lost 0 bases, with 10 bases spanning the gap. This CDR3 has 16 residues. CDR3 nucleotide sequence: TGTGCCAGCAGCTTGGAAGGACAGCGCTCTGGAAACACCATATATTTT. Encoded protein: CASSLEGQRSGNTIYF.

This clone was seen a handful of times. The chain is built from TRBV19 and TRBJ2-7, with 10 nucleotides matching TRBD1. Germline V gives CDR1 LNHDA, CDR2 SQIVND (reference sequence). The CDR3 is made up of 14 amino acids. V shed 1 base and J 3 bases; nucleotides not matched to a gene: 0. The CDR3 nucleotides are TGTGCCAGTAGTATAGGGACAGGGGGCTACGAGCAGTACTTC. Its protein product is CASSIGTGGYEQYF.